Listed below are T cell receptor beta chains from one sample, sequenced in a study of blood T cell repertoires in COVID-19. Method: immunoSEQ multiplex PCR; TCRdb's copy keeps in-frame clones and lacks some. The profile shows over 450,000 clones, around nine tenths of them singletons. Material for sequencing was peripheral blood. The receptors shown here come from a woman aged 45 to 65 with COVID-19, enrolled during active disease. Both conserved end residues are part of each CDR3. Fields, in order: J gene, clone size, V gene, CDR3 length, CDR3 protein. Some rows have no size entry. The others give once, few or many, or a class for an expanded clone.

J gene: TRBJ1-2
clone size: NA
V gene: TRBV11-3
CDR3 length: 13
CDR3 protein: CASSQGQGSGYTF

J gene: TRBJ2-7
clone size: NA
V gene: TRBV2
CDR3 length: 14
CDR3 protein: CASHPGTPPYEQYF

J gene: TRBJ2-7
clone size: NA
V gene: TRBV7-9
CDR3 length: 15
CDR3 protein: CASSPIGQGFNEQYF

J gene: TRBJ1-1
clone size: NA
V gene: TRBV5-1
CDR3 length: 16
CDR3 protein: CASSWGRGGGGTEAFF

J gene: TRBJ2-7
clone size: once
V gene: TRBV19
CDR3 length: 14
CDR3 protein: CASSNSGQGGEQYF

J gene: TRBJ2-7
clone size: NA
V gene: TRBV19
CDR3 length: 16
CDR3 protein: CASSKQSRGETYEQYF

J gene: TRBJ2-1
clone size: NA
V gene: TRBV6-5
CDR3 length: 16
CDR3 protein: CASSYFRSGGANEQFF

J gene: TRBJ1-2
clone size: NA
V gene: TRBV27
CDR3 length: 15
CDR3 protein: CASSLRQGARYGYTF

J gene: TRBJ2-3
clone size: NA
V gene: TRBV9
CDR3 length: 16
CDR3 protein: CASSQTSGGSTDTQYF

J gene: TRBJ1-5
clone size: NA
V gene: TRBV5-8
CDR3 length: 17
CDR3 protein: CASSENYRGGFNQPQHF

J gene: TRBJ1-1
clone size: NA
V gene: TRBV7-2
CDR3 length: 14
CDR3 protein: CASSLAHRNTEAFF

J gene: TRBJ1-3
clone size: NA
V gene: TRBV7-2
CDR3 length: 15
CDR3 protein: CASSLGSGTGNTIYF

J gene: TRBJ2-3
clone size: NA
V gene: TRBV2
CDR3 length: 14
CDR3 protein: CASSGGGGTDTQYF

J gene: TRBJ2-3
clone size: NA
V gene: TRBV3-1/TRBV3-2
CDR3 length: 16
CDR3 protein: CASSPRTSGSTDTQYF

J gene: TRBJ1-2
clone size: NA
V gene: TRBV30
CDR3 length: 14
CDR3 protein: CAWSVHRVNYGYTF

J gene: TRBJ1-3
clone size: NA
V gene: TRBV3-1/TRBV3-2
CDR3 length: 16
CDR3 protein: CASNRGAPFSGNTIYF

J gene: TRBJ2-1
clone size: NA
V gene: TRBV30
CDR3 length: 17
CDR3 protein: CAWSVRSGTSSVGEQFF

J gene: TRBJ1-2
clone size: NA
V gene: TRBV2
CDR3 length: 14
CDR3 protein: CASSEEGALYGYTF

J gene: TRBJ1-2
clone size: few
V gene: TRBV19
CDR3 length: 12
CDR3 protein: CASTQGNYGYTF

J gene: TRBJ1-6
clone size: few
V gene: TRBV6-1
CDR3 length: 16
CDR3 protein: CASSGDRIVENSPLHF

J gene: TRBJ2-3
clone size: once
V gene: TRBV7-9
CDR3 length: 15
CDR3 protein: CASSLVAGNTDTQYF

J gene: TRBJ1-6
clone size: NA
V gene: TRBV9
CDR3 length: 15
CDR3 protein: CASSPRPDTYSPLHF

J gene: TRBJ1-3
clone size: NA
V gene: TRBV19
CDR3 length: 15
CDR3 protein: CASSIGSVAGNTIYF

J gene: TRBJ2-1
clone size: NA
V gene: TRBV6-2/TRBV6-3
CDR3 length: 15
CDR3 protein: CASSLAGGDYNEQFF

J gene: TRBJ2-3
clone size: NA
V gene: TRBV18
CDR3 length: 18
CDR3 protein: CASSPTMGGQNNRGAQYF

J gene: TRBJ1-2
clone size: NA
V gene: TRBV9
CDR3 length: 12
CDR3 protein: CASSSPGGGYTF

J gene: TRBJ2-3
clone size: NA
V gene: TRBV25-1
CDR3 length: 15
CDR3 protein: CASRGWDRGTDTQYF

J gene: TRBJ1-1
clone size: NA
V gene: TRBV6-6
CDR3 length: 13
CDR3 protein: CASSPGSSDEAFF

J gene: TRBJ1-6
clone size: few
V gene: TRBV5-6
CDR3 length: 15
CDR3 protein: CASSRGDRENSPLHF

J gene: TRBJ2-7
clone size: NA
V gene: TRBV5-8
CDR3 length: 16
CDR3 protein: CASSLALGGPRNEQYF

J gene: TRBJ1-5
clone size: NA
V gene: TRBV27
CDR3 length: 15
CDR3 protein: CASSPGTGGQQPQHF

J gene: TRBJ1-5
clone size: NA
V gene: TRBV19
CDR3 length: 13
CDR3 protein: CASSISGGQPQHF

J gene: TRBJ2-5
clone size: NA
V gene: TRBV11-2
CDR3 length: 14
CDR3 protein: CASSLTLAGETQYF

J gene: TRBJ2-3
clone size: NA
V gene: TRBV20-1
CDR3 length: 14
CDR3 protein: CSASVAQSTDTQYF

J gene: TRBJ1-4
clone size: NA
V gene: TRBV4-2
CDR3 length: 16
CDR3 protein: CASSQAFTGGEEKLFF

J gene: TRBJ1-1
clone size: NA
V gene: TRBV28
CDR3 length: 12
CDR3 protein: CATTTGDTEAFF

J gene: TRBJ1-6
clone size: NA
V gene: TRBV19
CDR3 length: 17
CDR3 protein: CASSSGDISRGNSPLHF

J gene: TRBJ2-2
clone size: few
V gene: TRBV5-6
CDR3 length: 12
CDR3 protein: CASSFSTGELFF

J gene: TRBJ1-2
clone size: NA
V gene: TRBV29-1
CDR3 length: 11
CDR3 protein: CSVGGVDGYTF

J gene: TRBJ1-2
clone size: NA
V gene: TRBV18
CDR3 length: 16
CDR3 protein: CASSPRTGNSNYGYTF

J gene: TRBJ1-3
clone size: NA
V gene: TRBV4-1
CDR3 length: 16
CDR3 protein: CASSPWTGVSGNTIYF

J gene: TRBJ1-2
clone size: NA
V gene: TRBV30
CDR3 length: 11
CDR3 protein: CAWSGGGGYTF

J gene: TRBJ1-2
clone size: once
V gene: TRBV12-3/TRBV12-4
CDR3 length: 10
CDR3 protein: CAIGDRGYTF

J gene: TRBJ2-1
clone size: NA
V gene: TRBV25-1
CDR3 length: 14
CDR3 protein: CASSGGQGYNEQFF

J gene: TRBJ1-6
clone size: once
V gene: TRBV6-5
CDR3 length: 14
CDR3 protein: CASSPGQGVTPLHF

J gene: TRBJ1-6
clone size: NA
V gene: TRBV7-6
CDR3 length: 17
CDR3 protein: CASSLVPSTAYNSPLHF

J gene: TRBJ1-4
clone size: NA
V gene: TRBV13
CDR3 length: 16
CDR3 protein: CASSSDVQGSGEKLFF

J gene: TRBJ1-1
clone size: NA
V gene: TRBV6-5
CDR3 length: 14
CDR3 protein: CAIRGGVSETEAFF

J gene: TRBJ2-6
clone size: NA
V gene: TRBV3-1/TRBV3-2
CDR3 length: 14
CDR3 protein: CASSLISGANVLTF

J gene: TRBJ1-3
clone size: NA
V gene: TRBV9
CDR3 length: 16
CDR3 protein: CASSPRTTHSGNTIYF

J gene: TRBJ2-3
clone size: NA
V gene: TRBV10-3
CDR3 length: 18
CDR3 protein: CAISESTRGRGHVNTQYF

J gene: TRBJ2-3
clone size: NA
V gene: TRBV2
CDR3 length: 14
CDR3 protein: CASSEAPSTDTQYF

J gene: TRBJ1-2
clone size: NA
V gene: TRBV27
CDR3 length: 13
CDR3 protein: CASSLVGGGGYTF

J gene: TRBJ1-6
clone size: NA
V gene: TRBV5-4
CDR3 length: 16
CDR3 protein: CASSFGNRAAGSPLHF